This TCR beta chain was captured in a study of Graves' ophthalmopathy and Graves' hyperthyroidism. RNA transcripts were the source from which TCR beta CDR3 regions were amplified. First-round RT-PCR relied on HTBI primers, and a second-round multiplex PCR came next. One entry per CDR3 protein results from TCRdb running MiXCR on the multiplex PCR reads. This table has roughly 380,000 distinct CDR3 sequences, approximately 15% appearing once. Germline assignment: CDR1 DFQATT and CDR2 SNEGSKA (reference sequence). Trimming stripped 2 bases from V and 0 bases from J, with 11 bases between. This CDR3 has 15 residues. The sample holds many counts of this clonotype. What it binds is unknown. Findings and caveats of the study: Ophthalmopathy versus stable hyperthyroidism: 13-signature model gave roughly 88% sensitivity, just under 82% specificity.

The clonotype comes from a woman aged 18-30 years with stable Graves' hyperthyroidism. The sample comprised peripheral blood. This chain joins TRBV20-1 and TRBJ1-5; D gene uncertain. This CDR3 reads CSARSTAYSNQPQHF. As DNA, the CDR3 is TGCAGTGCTAGAAGTACTGCCTATAGCAATCAGCCCCAGCATTTT.